Included here is one T cell receptor beta chain sequence, with context. Its matching antigen is unknown. V was clipped by 6 bases and J by 0 bases, with 10 bases between them. Looked up from germline, CDR1 is SGHRS and CDR2 is YFSETQ. There are 14 residues in the CDR3. Repertoires were generated with immunoSEQ multiplex PCR, while TCRdb's copy carries only in-frame clones and drops some. The table shows approximately 4,400 clones, with roughly 82% occurring only once. This specimen belongs to a study of STAT3 mutations in large granular lymphocyte leukemia. Study-wide context: Roughly 42% of treated T-LGLL patients showed hematologic response to immunosuppression.

Study-wide results and limits: At least one immunodominant TCR beta clonotype appeared in every T-cell large granular lymphocyte leukemia patient.

This sequence originates from a boy between 10 and 17 years old with T-cell large granular lymphocyte leukemia. Some clones in this sample may be carry-over from other donors' samples. The sample consisted of peripheral blood mononuclear cells. This sequence joins TRBV5-1 and TRBJ1-5; D unclear. CDR3 protein: CASTPDGSNQPQHF. CDR3 DNA sequence: TGCGCCAGCACCCCCGACGGTAGCAATCAGCCCCAGCATTTT.